The clone carrying this T cell receptor (beta chain) was seen once. Its target is unknown. Using immunoSEQ multiplex PCR, the repertoire was profiled, and TCRdb retains in-frame clones only, with some absent. The sample lists about 16,000 clones, roughly 86% seen once, with about 72% in the top ten. The source of the sample is a study of OX40 agonist ivuxolimab in advanced cancers. Overall study context: Patients' therapy was ivuxolimab, an antibody that acts as an agonist of OX40 (CD134). Six ivuxolimab dose levels, 0.01 to 10 mg/kg, were given intravenously every 2 weeks. Notes on the study in general: The study did not work out the antigen specificity of the expanded peripheral T cells. At doses 0.1 to 3.0 mg/kg, CD4+ and CD8+ clones expanded.

Germline CDR1 reads SGHDN; CDR2 reads FVKESK. There are 14 residues in the CDR3. The ends were cut back, 0 bases at V and 4 bases at J, with 9 bases in the middle. Material: CD4+ or CD8+ T cells sorted from blood, obtained in a trial of the OX40 agonist ivuxolimab. The sequence derives from an adult with an advanced solid tumor such as melanoma, head and neck, liver or kidney cancer. The V gene is TRBV14, the J gene TRBJ2-5; D is unresolved. The CDR3 bases are TGTGCCAGCAGCCAAGATCCCCAGCGAGAGACCCAGTACTTC. Its translation is CASSQDPQRETQYF.